This TCR beta chain was identified in a study of blood T cell repertoires in COVID-19 (dated by TCRdb to between 2020 and 2021). A note on the overall study: Samples covering the acute and convalescent phases of COVID-19 were provided by collaborators in the United States, Italy and Spain. The prospective study material was composed of cDNA or gDNA derived from T cells, B-cell-depleted T cells, or PBMCs. Deeply sampled blood TCRbeta repertoires from subjects exposed to, actively infected with, or recovered from COVID-19 were included in the dataset. The repertoires were made available in a free public database intended to serve as a resource for research on the immune response to SARS-CoV-2. The samples were drawn from two sources: the first 160 participants of the ongoing ImmuneRACE study, and approximately 1,300 subjects contributed by 6 global collaborators. A de-identified subject ID, COVID-19 status, age in years and sex were almost always included in the sample metadata. Where HLA class I and class II types were available, the types were taken from metadata supplied by the sample provider, not from assay-based typing. The study at large found these results: The amount of clinical and demographic metadata varied by source and participant and was provided uncurated.

Comment on this clone: There is no known antigen for this receptor. No much larger clone is present one base from it, and per-base qualities are unavailable.

The immunoSEQ Assay, a bias-controlled multiplex PCR, was used to amplify TCRbeta CDR3 regions from genomic DNA. The authors' pipeline ran thus. Within the assay, amplification of reference gene primers was used to estimate how many nucleated cells each sample contained. To quantify the absolute abundance of each unique TCRbeta CDR3 rearrangement, sequence reads were collapsed and filtered. For each sample, productive Simpson clonality was calculated as the square root of Simpson's diversity index across productive rearrangements. As stored in TCRdb, this immuneACCESS dataset retains in-frame rearrangements with V and J assigned. A fraction of the clones does not appear; measured against another copy, unresolved V genes explain less than half of the discrepancy, and the remainder lacks a known reason. That table gives V, J and clone size, and the DNA gave D and trimming. This sample lists over 200,000 clones; approximately 84% were detected once. Roughly 12% of the sample is in the top ten clones.

CDR1 and CDR2, looked up from the germline V gene (reference sequence), are SGHKS and YYEKEE. Inclusive of the bounding cysteine and phenylalanine, the CDR3 is 13 residues long. Only the CDR3 part of the read is kept: 39 bases, read in frame from the first base. Ends trimmed: V by 5 bases, J by 7 bases; bases unmatched to a gene: 6. One collaborating source in Seattle enrolled patients during active infection and followed them longitudinally through the course of disease. Collaborating institutions collected whole blood in K2EDTA tubes following their own protocols. For TCRbeta analysis, collaborators shipped samples as frozen whole blood, isolated PBMCs, or DNA extracted from either of those sample types.

Sequenced input: peripheral blood. The sequence was obtained from a man aged 50 or older with COVID-19, enrolled during active disease. The sequence joins TRBV5-5 to TRBJ1-5; the junction holds 7 bases that match TRBD1. In nucleotides, the sequence is TGTGCCAGCAGTCGACAGGGTTCCCAGCCCCAGCATTTT. Translated, this is CASSRQGSQPQHF.